This paragraph reports one T cell receptor beta chain. In its sample, this clonotype was seen a few times. Its target antigen remains unknown. Base qualities are not provided; no much larger clone lies one nucleotide away. Receptor libraries were prepared by RT-PCR. The sequencing machine was an Illumina HiSeq 2500. The public reads were run again by TCRdb, first through fastp at Q25 and then through MiXCR, and only productive beta chains were kept. Duplicate CDR3 protein sequences are folded into a single record with the most common DNA and genes. The sample has a few hundred thousand distinct CDR3 sequences on record, about 15% of them singletons. The top ten clones comprise 11% of the sample. Including cysteine and phenylalanine, the CDR3 has 15 amino acids. The sequence is cut down to CDR3 DNA, 45 bases in frame from base 1. In the germline V gene, CDR1 corresponds to ENHRY and CDR2 to SYGVKD. V is clipped by 10 bases and J by 1 base, and the sequence between their germline boundaries is 18 bases long.

These data come from a study of response to subunit inactivated influenza vaccine (dated by TCRdb to 2016 to 2019). Looking at the study overall: Deep quantitative profiling of the T cell receptor repertoire was used in the study to follow responses to a trivalent subunit inactivated influenza vaccine.

What the work shows at the level of the full study, not this receptor alone: The authors suggested that each seasonal influenza vaccination may recruit only a limited number of new T cells.

The origin of this receptor is a man aged 50 or older who received an inactivated influenza vaccine. Donor details come from another sample of the same person, matched by shared clones. The V and J segments used are TRBV10-3 and TRBJ2-3; the D region is possibly TRBD1 or TRBD2, each matching across 5 bases. Sequenced here: PBMCs from blood, sampled approximately 12 days after vaccination. The CDR3 region has the sequence CATRARERRTDTQYF. The nucleotides are TGTGCCACCCGAGCCAGGGAGAGGCGCACAGATACGCAGTATTTT.